The 8 T cell receptor beta chains reported below all come from one sample, sequenced in a study of cytomegalovirus exposure and HLA in healthy donors. Produced via immunoSEQ multiplex PCR; TCRdb's table is partial and in-frame only. The table includes approximately 76,000 clones, 94% detected once. The sequenced sample was PBMCs. Receptors originate from a woman aged 18-35 years in good health and CMV-seronegative.

The chain joins TRBV27 to TRBJ2-7; no reliable D call. Germline V lookup: CDR1 MNHEY, CDR2 SMNVEV (reference sequence). CDR3 length equals 13 residues. V was pared by 0 bases and J by 1 base, with 4 bases between. CDR3 amino acids: CASSLSVSYEQYF. The CDR3 DNA reads TGTGCCAGCAGTTTATCCGTGTCCTACGAGCAGTACTTC.

The chain carries TRBV11-3 and TRBJ2-3; possible D gene TRBD1, 5 bases. Germline lookup yields CDR1 SGHNT and CDR2 YENEEA. The V and J ends lost 5 bases and 4 bases respectively, with 16 bases between them. CDR3 size: 15 residues. Here the CDR3 reads CASSAHQGNADTQYF. CDR3 coding DNA: TGTGCCAGCAGCGCACACCAGGGTAACGCAGATACGCAGTATTTT. The full variable domain, its missing parts supplied by reference TRBV11-3 and TRBJ2-3, is EAGVVQSPRYKIIEKKQPVAFWCNPISGHNTLYWYLQNLGQGPELLIRYENEEAVDDSQLPKDRFSAERLKGVDSTLKIQPAELGDSAVYLCASSAHQGNADTQYFGPGTRLTVL.

This clone was seen a handful of times. CDR3 coding DNA: TGCGCCAGCAGCTTTACAGGGGGCAACACCGGGGAGCTGTTTTTT. Translating gives CASSFTGGNTGELFF. This sequence joins TRBV5-1 and TRBJ2-2, with 9 bases identical to TRBD1. The CDR3 totals 15 residues. Trimming at V came to 2 bases and at J to 2 bases, leaving 1 base not matched to a gene. Germline V CDR1 and CDR2: SGHRS, YFSETQ.

The chain employs TRBV4-2 and TRBJ1-2, with D perhaps TRBD1 (5 bases). The CDR3 runs 15 residues. CDR1 is LGHNA and CDR2 is YNFKEQ in the germline V gene. Trimming removed 2 bases from V and 4 bases from J, with 14 bases in between. The CDR3 sequence is CASSQRDRYSYGYTF. CDR3 coding DNA: TGTGCCAGCAGCCAACGAGACAGATACAGCTATGGCTACACCTTC.

This clone has a single count. The chain carries TRBV2 and TRBJ1-1; 12 nucleotides line up with TRBD1. V lost 9 bases and J lost 4; bases outside the gene matches: 12. This CDR3 spans 16 amino acids. Looked up from germline, CDR1 is SNHLY and CDR2 is FYNNEI. CDR3 region: CASKMVGTGGTTEAFF. The CDR3 region has the DNA TGTGCCAGTAAAATGGTTGGGACAGGGGGCACCACTGAAGCTTTCTTT. Full variable domain (outside the CDR3, taken from reference TRBV2 and TRBJ1-1): EPEVTQTPSHQVTQMGQEVILRCVPISNHLYFYWYRQILGQKVEFLVSFYNNEISEKSEIFDDQFSVERPDGSNFTLKIRSTKLEDSAMYFCASKMVGTGGTTEAFFGQGTRLTVV.

This chain links TRBV19 with TRBJ1-1; the D is unclear. V was pared by 6 bases and J by 1 base, with 12 bases between. CDR3 length: 14 amino acids. Germline V gives CDR1 LNHDA, CDR2 SQIVND (reference sequence). Here the CDR3 DNA reads TGTGCCAGTAGGGGGTTGAGGGAGAACACTGAAGCTTTCTTT. Residues: CASRGLRENTEAFF.

The chain links TRBV28 to TRBJ2-3; 9 positions match TRBD2. V lost 5 bases and J lost 1; bases outside the gene matches: 4. The CDR3 covers 15 residues. Germline V CDR1 and CDR2: MDHEN, SYDVKM. DNA of the CDR3: TGTGCCAGCAGTGCAGCGGGGGGAGGCACAGATACGCAGTATTTT. Its translation is CASSAAGGGTDTQYF.

The chain is built from TRBV30 and TRBJ2-1, with D possibly TRBD1 on 6 matching bases. V was pared by 2 bases and J by 6 bases, with 11 bases between. This CDR3 has 13 amino acids. Germline V gene sequence: CDR1 GTSNPN, CDR2 SVGIG (reference sequence). CDR3 loop: CAWSNGDTNEQFF. Written as DNA, the CDR3 is TGTGCCTGGAGTAACGGGGACACCAATGAGCAGTTCTTC.